This is a list of T cell receptor beta chains from one sample in a study of blood T cell repertoires in COVID-19. Libraries were prepared by immunoSEQ multiplex PCR; TCRdb keeps only in-frame clonotypes and omits some of them. The data hold 55,000 to 65,000 clones, with around 83% observed a single time. The material sequenced was peripheral blood. The receptors shown here come from an older woman with acute or convalescent COVID-19. The CDR3 runs from the conserved cysteine through the conserved F or W. D genes are given only for firm matches. A row's size may be missing; if present it is once, few, many or a size class.

CDR3: CATKTGTYNEQFF
DNA: TGTGCCACCAAGACAGGGACCTACAATGAGCAGTTCTTC
V: TRBV19
size: NA
D: TRBD1
J: TRBJ2-1

CDR3: CASSRTGVTEAFF
DNA: TGTGCCAGCAGTAGGACAGGGGTCACTGAAGCTTTCTTT
V: TRBV21-1
size: few
D: NA
J: TRBJ1-1

CDR3: CASSVQGGADTQYF
DNA: TGTGCCAGTAGTGTGCAGGGGGGCGCAGATACGCAGTATTTT
V: TRBV19
size: NA
D: NA
J: TRBJ2-3

CDR3: CATSDFWTDSNQPQHF
DNA: TGTGCCACCAGTGATTTCTGGACAGATAGCAATCAGCCCCAGCATTTT
V: TRBV24-1
size: NA
D: NA
J: TRBJ1-5

CDR3: CASGLSGGLNEQFF
DNA: TGTGCTAGTGGTTTAAGCGGGGGCCTTAATGAGCAGTTCTTC
V: TRBV12-5
size: NA
D: TRBD2
J: TRBJ2-1

CDR3: CASSLVRAGTQYF
DNA: TGTGCCAGCAGTTTAGTCCGGGCGGGTACGCAGTATTTT
V: TRBV12-3/TRBV12-4
size: NA
D: NA
J: TRBJ2-3

CDR3: CASSLGIVDSGNTIYF
DNA: TGCGCCAGCAGCTTGGGTATAGTAGACTCTGGAAACACCATATATTTT
V: TRBV5-1
size: NA
D: NA
J: TRBJ1-3

CDR3: CAWRNNRDGNSPLHF
DNA: TGTGCCTGGAGGAACAACAGGGACGGCAATTCACCCCTCCACTTT
V: TRBV30
size: medium-sized
D: NA
J: TRBJ1-6

CDR3: CASSEDRGAFF
DNA: TGCGCCAGCAGCGAGGACAGGGGGGCTTTCTTT
V: TRBV5-1
size: NA
D: TRBD1
J: TRBJ1-1

CDR3: CATSRASWLGTDTQYF
DNA: TGTGCCACCAGCAGAGCCTCGTGGCTCGGGACAGATACGCAGTATTTT
V: TRBV15
size: NA
D: NA
J: TRBJ2-3

CDR3: CASSAATGLGNTIYF
DNA: TGTGCCAGCAGCGCCGCGACAGGGTTGGGAAACACCATATATTTT
V: TRBV9
size: NA
D: TRBD1
J: TRBJ1-3

CDR3: CASSQGTGHTEAFF
DNA: TGTGCCAGCAGCCAAGGGACAGGGCACACTGAAGCTTTCTTT
V: TRBV3-1/TRBV3-2
size: few
D: TRBD1
J: TRBJ1-1

CDR3: CAISESAGGNTIYF
DNA: TGTGCCATCAGTGAGTCGGCAGGTGGAAACACCATATATTTT
V: TRBV10-3
size: NA
D: NA
J: TRBJ1-3

CDR3: CASSPGGQETQYF
DNA: TGCGCCAGCAGCCCCGGAGGCCAAGAGACCCAGTACTTC
V: TRBV5-1
size: NA
D: NA
J: TRBJ2-5

CDR3: CASKSGQNTGELFF
DNA: TGTGCCAGCAAATCGGGACAGAACACCGGGGAGCTGTTTTTT
V: TRBV9
size: NA
D: NA
J: TRBJ2-2

CDR3: CASSVTTGGANTEAFF
DNA: TGTGCCAGCAGCGTTACGACAGGGGGGGCGAACACTGAAGCTTTCTTT
V: TRBV9
size: NA
D: TRBD1
J: TRBJ1-1

CDR3: CASSFRDRNTEAFF
DNA: TGCGCCAGCAGCTTTAGGGACAGGAACACTGAAGCTTTCTTT
V: TRBV5-1
size: NA
D: TRBD1
J: TRBJ1-1

CDR3: CASSVTGDSGNTIYF
DNA: TGTGCCAGCAGCGTAACAGGGGATTCCGGAAACACCATATATTTT
V: TRBV9
size: NA
D: TRBD1
J: TRBJ1-3

CDR3: CASSLTRLNTEAFF
DNA: TGTGCCAGCAGTTTGACACGGTTGAACACTGAAGCTTTCTTT
V: TRBV6-5
size: NA
D: NA
J: TRBJ1-1

CDR3: CSASGLEGRGTRETQYF
DNA: TGCAGTGCTAGTGGGCTAGAAGGGAGGGGGACCCGTGAGACCCAGTACTTC
V: TRBV20-1
size: NA
D: NA
J: TRBJ2-5

CDR3: CASSVAGTGGDTQYF
DNA: TGTGCCAGCAGCGTAGCCGGGACAGGGGGGGATACGCAGTATTTT
V: TRBV9
size: NA
D: TRBD1
J: TRBJ2-3

CDR3: CAGSSVSNQPQHF
DNA: TGTGCCGGTTCGAGCGTTAGCAATCAGCCCCAGCATTTT
V: TRBV6-5
size: NA
D: NA
J: TRBJ1-5

CDR3: CASSQDVTGGGGNTIYF
DNA: TGTGCCAGCAGCCAGGACGTCACAGGGGGCGGTGGAAACACCATATATTTT
V: TRBV4-2
size: NA
D: TRBD1
J: TRBJ1-3

CDR3: CASSETYSGGETDTQYF
DNA: TGTGCCAGCAGTGAGACGTATAGCGGGGGGGAGACAGATACGCAGTATTTT
V: TRBV2
size: NA
D: TRBD2
J: TRBJ2-3

CDR3: CASSQGTTPSTDTQYF
DNA: TGCGCCAGCAGCCAAGGGACAACCCCTAGCACAGATACGCAGTATTTT
V: TRBV4-1
size: NA
D: NA
J: TRBJ2-3

CDR3: CASNLETGGFGYTF
DNA: TGTGCCAGCAATCTAGAGACAGGGGGCTTTGGCTACACCTTC
V: TRBV7-9
size: NA
D: TRBD1
J: TRBJ1-2

CDR3: CASSPPGRGNEKLFF
DNA: TGTGCCAGCAGCCCCCCGGGGAGGGGTAATGAAAAACTGTTTTTT
V: TRBV7-9
size: NA
D: NA
J: TRBJ1-4

CDR3: CASNPWSSYNEQFF
DNA: TGTGCCAGCAACCCCTGGAGCTCCTACAATGAGCAGTTCTTC
V: TRBV6-5
size: medium-sized
D: NA
J: TRBJ2-1

CDR3: CASRDRGLNTEAFF
DNA: TGTGCCAGCAGGGACAGGGGGTTGAACACTGAAGCTTTCTTT
V: TRBV6-5
size: NA
D: TRBD1
J: TRBJ1-1

CDR3: CASSQNTGNTEAFF
DNA: TGTGCCAGCAGTCAGAATACAGGGAACACTGAAGCTTTCTTT
V: TRBV6-5
size: many
D: NA
J: TRBJ1-1

CDR3: CATNTRRDRDVGYTF
DNA: TGTGCCACGAACACCCGGAGGGACAGGGACGTTGGCTACACCTTC
V: TRBV19
size: NA
D: TRBD1
J: TRBJ1-2

CDR3: CATSAADIPEKLFF
DNA: TGTGCCACCAGTGCTGCGGACATACCCGAAAAACTGTTTTTT
V: TRBV24-1
size: NA
D: NA
J: TRBJ1-4

CDR3: CASSHSSGTHQPQHF
DNA: TGTGCCAGCAGCCATTCTTCGGGGACTCATCAGCCCCAGCATTTT
V: TRBV3-1/TRBV3-2
size: once
D: NA
J: TRBJ1-5

CDR3: CASLQGAGANVLTF
DNA: TGTGCCAGTCTACAGGGAGCTGGGGCCAACGTCCTGACTTTC
V: TRBV19
size: NA
D: NA
J: TRBJ2-6

CDR3: CASSQGQGGNTIYF
DNA: TGTGCCAGCAGCCAAGGACAGGGAGGAAACACCATATATTTT
V: TRBV3-1/TRBV3-2
size: NA
D: TRBD1
J: TRBJ1-3

CDR3: CASSRDRGDQPQHF
DNA: TGTGCCAGCTCACGGGACAGGGGGGATCAGCCCCAGCATTTT
V: TRBV18
size: NA
D: TRBD1
J: TRBJ1-5

CDR3: CASSPSNPGGNEKLFF
DNA: TGTGCCAGCTCACCCTCGAACCCCGGGGGGAATGAAAAACTGTTTTTT
V: TRBV18
size: few
D: NA
J: TRBJ1-4

CDR3: CSASFRALHEQYF
DNA: TGCAGTGCTAGTTTCAGGGCTCTCCACGAGCAGTACTTC
V: TRBV20-1
size: NA
D: NA
J: TRBJ2-7

CDR3: CASSSTLPTEAFF
DNA: TGTGCCAGCAGCTCAACACTACCCACTGAAGCTTTCTTT
V: TRBV7-9
size: NA
D: NA
J: TRBJ1-1

CDR3: CAAGSSYNSPLHF
DNA: TGTGCCGCGGGCAGCTCCTATAATTCACCCCTCCACTTT
V: TRBV7-9
size: few
D: NA
J: TRBJ1-6

CDR3: CASSPTQRGYEQYF
DNA: TGTGCCAGCTCACCGACACAGCGGGGGTACGAGCAGTACTTC
V: TRBV18
size: NA
D: TRBD2
J: TRBJ2-7

CDR3: CASSLAGEEKLFF
DNA: TGTGCCAGCAGCTTAGCAGGGGAGGAAAAACTGTTTTTT
V: TRBV5-4
size: NA
D: NA
J: TRBJ1-4

CDR3: CASSSGTPNYGYTF
DNA: TGTGCCAGCAGCTCCGGGACACCTAACTATGGCTACACCTTC
V: TRBV5-6
size: NA
D: NA
J: TRBJ1-2

CDR3: CASSFLGGTDTQYF
DNA: TGCGCCAGCAGCTTCCTCGGCGGGACAGATACGCAGTATTTT
V: TRBV5-1
size: NA
D: NA
J: TRBJ2-3

CDR3: CASSEASGQGF
DNA: TGTGCCAGCAGTGAAGCATCGGGACAGGGCTTC
V: TRBV6-1
size: NA
D: TRBD1
J: TRBJ2-7

CDR3: CATGLAGDTDTQYF
DNA: TGTGCCACCGGACTAGCGGGGGACACAGATACGCAGTATTTT
V: TRBV6-5
size: NA
D: TRBD2
J: TRBJ2-3

CDR3: CASSPTGTGANTEAFF
DNA: TGTGCCAGCTCACCAACCGGGACAGGGGCTAACACTGAAGCTTTCTTT
V: TRBV18
size: NA
D: TRBD1
J: TRBJ1-1

CDR3: CASSISGTTDTQYF
DNA: TGTGCCAGCAGTATTAGCGGAACCACAGATACGCAGTATTTT
V: TRBV6-5
size: NA
D: NA
J: TRBJ2-3

CDR3: CASSQDTGESPLHF
DNA: TGTGCCAGCAGCCAAGATACGGGAGAATCACCCCTCCACTTT
V: TRBV3-1/TRBV3-2
size: NA
D: NA
J: TRBJ1-6

CDR3: CASSPGDTQYF
DNA: TGTGCCAGCAGCCCCGGGGATACGCAGTATTTT
V: TRBV9
size: NA
D: NA
J: TRBJ2-3

CDR3: CASSPLDTGNTEAFF
DNA: TGTGCCAGCTCACCTCTCGATACAGGGAACACTGAAGCTTTCTTT
V: TRBV18
size: NA
D: NA
J: TRBJ1-1

CDR3: CASSPVRGFEAFF
DNA: TGTGCCAGCAGTCCAGTCAGGGGATTTGAAGCTTTCTTT
V: TRBV28
size: NA
D: NA
J: TRBJ1-1

CDR3: CASSQELAGGTDTQYF
DNA: TGTGCCAGCAGCCAAGAGCTAGCGGGGGGCACAGATACGCAGTATTTT
V: TRBV4-2
size: NA
D: TRBD2
J: TRBJ2-3

CDR3: CASRFRGYEQYF
DNA: TGTGCCAGCAGGTTCAGGGGATACGAGCAGTACTTC
V: TRBV2
size: NA
D: NA
J: TRBJ2-7

CDR3: CASSVVAGAGTGELFF
DNA: TGTGCCAGCAGCGTAGTTGCGGGGGCAGGAACCGGGGAGCTGTTTTTT
V: TRBV9
size: once
D: NA
J: TRBJ2-2

CDR3: CASSVRGGPRIDEQFF
DNA: TGTGCCAGCAGTGTTCGGGGAGGACCGAGGATCGATGAGCAGTTCTTC
V: TRBV2
size: NA
D: NA
J: TRBJ2-1

CDR3: CASSPLLGVGEQYF
DNA: TGTGCCAGCAGTCCCCTATTAGGGGTTGGGGAGCAGTACTTC
V: TRBV2
size: NA
D: NA
J: TRBJ2-7